The T cell receptor beta chain under discussion was sequenced for a study of OX40 agonist ivuxolimab in advanced cancers. For the study at large: Those treated in dose escalation had hepatocellular carcinoma, melanoma, renal cell cancer or head and neck cancer. One patient with hepatocellular carcinoma and two with cutaneous melanoma, three in all, had partial responses. The study's findings and limits: At doses 0.1 to 3.0 mg/kg, CD4+ and CD8+ clones expanded. Relative to CD4+ cells, CD8+ T cells on average had more expanded clones.

The CDR3 has 14 amino acids. J gave up 6 bases and V 6 bases, and 6 bases lay outside the gene matches. In germline, CDR1 is SGHTA, CDR2 FQGTGA. Here immunoSEQ multiplex PCR was the method, and the copy in TCRdb shows in-frame clones only, minus some. The sample shows 70,000 or so clones, about nine tenths of them seen only once. Concerning this clone itself: What it recognizes is unknown.

This specimen was CD4+ or CD8+ T cells sorted from blood, taken in a trial of the OX40 agonist ivuxolimab. This sequence originates from an adult with an advanced solid tumor such as melanoma, head and neck, liver or kidney cancer. This chain uses TRBV7-3 with TRBJ2-2; 8 nucleotides align to TRBD2. The CDR3, as DNA: TGTGCCAGCAGTCCGGGACTAGGGTCCGGGGAGCTGTTTTTT. Its translation: CASSPGLGSGELFF.